This TCR beta chain was captured by sequencing in a study of tumor and adjacent non-tumor tissue in lung cancer. Whole-study context: Histology: about twelve adenocarcinoma, a couple of squamous cell carcinoma, 1 small cell lung cancer. On average, productive TCRbeta reads reached some 4.2 million per sample. Points from the study as a whole: Tumor repertoires had a smaller top 100 clone share than normal lung. Tumor tissue had significantly higher TCR diversity than normal lung.

TCRbeta libraries were built with three rounds of nested PCR, modified from ARM-PCR. Each CDR3 protein gets one entry after TCRdb re-called the multiplex PCR reads with MiXCR. In the table there are around 60,000 distinct CDR3 sequences, about 61% of which are singletons. Remarks on this clonotype: Its antigen is unidentified. The junction departs from the called germline gene at one end, perhaps through a read error.

No cell sorting was done before RNA was extracted from the tissue. The normal lung tissue was taken more than 3 cm from the tumor edge. The CDR3 extends over 17 amino acids. Per the germline V gene, CDR1 is SGHNT and CDR2 is YYREEE (reference sequence). The source of this sequence is a man between 65 and 85 years old with non-small cell lung cancer. V is TRBV5-4 and J is TRBJ2-3, with 14 bases aligning to TRBD2. Input material: distant non-tumor lung tissue. DNA of the CDR3: TGTGCCAGCAGCTCTATGGGACTAGCGGGAGTTAGAGATACGCAGTGTTTT. It is translated as CASSSMGLAGVRDTQCF.